The subject of this entry is one TCR beta chain. The protocol was immunoSEQ multiplex PCR, while the TCRdb copy is restricted to in-frame clones and leaves out a portion. Among about 580,000 clones listed, roughly 98% were seen once. With 3 bases clipped from V and 7 bases from J, the junction kept 17 bases outside the gene matches. Germline V gene data show CDR1 as KGHSH and CDR2 as LQKENI. The CDR3 loop spans 18 amino acids. This record belongs to a study of shared clonotypes between healthy human individuals. CD45RO-negative, CCR7-selected cells formed the naive CD8 fraction, which excluded terminally differentiated effector memory CD45RA+ cells.

The sequencing sample was made of naive CD8+ T cells sorted from blood. The J gene is TRBJ2-1, the V gene TRBV18; 8 bases are shared with TRBD2. The sequence was obtained from a young man in good health. The CDR3 is CASSPRGGGGRTGNEQFF. The DNA for the CDR3 is TGTGCCAGCTCACCTCGGGGGGGCGGAGGTCGAACTGGGAATGAGCAGTTCTTC.